What follows are 22 T cell receptor beta chains derived from one specimen sequenced in a study of blood T cell repertoires in COVID-19. TCRdb keeps only in-frame clones here, not all; method: immunoSEQ multiplex PCR. Here the sample spans about 270,000 clones, 86% being singletons. The sample consisted of peripheral blood. The receptors were sampled from a woman in her sixties or seventies with COVID-19, enrolled during active disease.

The chain uses TRBV14 and TRBJ1-2, with TRBD1 identical over 8 bases. The CDR3 sequence is 13 residues long. Germline trimming cut 0 bases from V and 11 bases from J; bases unmatched to any gene: 5. Germline CDR1 reads SGHDN; CDR2 reads FVKESK. In nucleotides, the CDR3 is TGTGCCAGCAGCCAAGATGTGGACAGGGAATACACCTTC. It encodes CASSQDVDREYTF. Drawing the rest from reference TRBV14 and TRBJ1-2, the complete variable domain is EAGVTQFPSHSVIEKGQTVTLRCDPISGHDNLYWYRRVMGKEIKFLLHFVKESKQDESGMPNNRFLAERTGGTYSTLKVQPAELEDSGVYFCASSQDVDREYTFGSGTRLTVV.

The chain carries TRBV19 and TRBJ2-5, with D possibly TRBD1 on 5 matching bases. The CDR3 spans 18 residues. V lost 3 bases and J lost 4, with 24 bases in between. Germline V gene data show CDR1 as LNHDA and CDR2 as SQIVND (reference sequence). For the CDR3, the DNA is TGTGCCAGTAGTATTGTAGACGTTAAGGACATGAATAGAGAGACCCAGTACTTC. It codes for CASSIVDVKDMNRETQYF.

A single count supports this clone. J is TRBJ1-4 and V is TRBV29-1; possibly TRBD1 for D (6 bases). Trimming left V 4 bases short and J 8 bases short, with 11 bases between. The CDR3 runs to 12 residues. CDR1 is SQVTM, CDR2 ANQGSEA, per germline. The CDR3 region has the DNA TGCAGCGTTGTTTTCGACAGGGAAAAACTGTTTTTT. It specifies CSVVFDREKLFF. Combining the CDR3 with reference TRBV29-1 and TRBJ1-4 gives the whole variable domain SAVISQKPSRDICQRGTSLTIQCQVDSQVTMMFWYRQQPGQSLTLIATANQGSEATYESGFVIDKFPISRPNLTFSTLTVSNMSPEDSSIYLCSVVFDREKLFFGSGTQLSVL.

This clone was seen once. Different DNA sequences within this sample yield the same CDR3. The chain carries TRBV6-5 and TRBJ1-5, with TRBD1 matching 7 bases. V lost 6 bases and J lost 0; bases outside the gene matches: 5. The CDR3 consists of 15 residues. Germline assignment: CDR1 MNHEY and CDR2 SVGAGI. In DNA form, the CDR3 reads TGTGCCAGCAGCAAAACAGGGGATAGCAATCAGCCCCAGCATTTT. This encodes CASSKTGDSNQPQHF.

This chain links TRBV3-1 (or the pseudogene TRBV3-2) with TRBJ2-5; 8 bases align to TRBD2. J lost 3 bases, V lost 6 bases, and 9 bases had no gene match. CDR3 length: 15 residues. Looked up from germline, CDR1 is LGHDT and CDR2 is YNNKEL (reference sequence). CDR3 in DNA: TGTGCCAGCAGTCTAATAAGCGGGGGAAAAGAGACCCAGTACTTC. Amino acid sequence: CASSLISGGKETQYF.

This clone was recorded once. This sequence joins TRBV14 and TRBJ2-7; D call uncertain. The CDR3 totals 11 residues. Trimming pared 0 bases from V and 5 bases from J, leaving 2 bases between. The V gene's germline CDR1 is SGHDN and CDR2 FVKESK. The CDR3 DNA reads as TGTGCCAGCAGCCAAGACAACGAGCAGTACTTC. It encodes CASSQDNEQYF. Combining the CDR3 with reference TRBV14 and TRBJ2-7 gives the whole variable domain EAGVTQFPSHSVIEKGQTVTLRCDPISGHDNLYWYRRVMGKEIKFLLHFVKESKQDESGMPNNRFLAERTGGTYSTLKVQPAELEDSGVYFCASSQDNEQYFGPGTRLTVT.

The rearrangement links TRBV19 to TRBJ1-5; D is uncertain. The CDR3 length is 14 residues. The V end lost 5 bases, the J end lost 6 bases, and 14 bases lay between the germline ends. Germline assignment: CDR1 LNHDA and CDR2 SQIVND (reference sequence). CDR3 sequence reads: CASSPTGGGQPQHF. CDR3 DNA: TGTGCCAGTAGTCCCACCGGAGGCGGTCAGCCCCAGCATTTT.

This chain uses TRBV7-9 with TRBJ1-5, with TRBD1 matching over 7 bases. V shed 5 bases, J shed 4 bases, and the junction held 5 bases outside the gene matches. The CDR3 has 14 amino acids. Per the germline V gene, CDR1 is SEHNR and CDR2 is FQNEAQ (reference sequence). The chain's CDR3 is CASSREGANQPQHF. Here the CDR3 DNA reads TGTGCCAGCAGCCGGGAGGGGGCAAATCAGCCCCAGCATTTT. Based on the CDR3 plus reference TRBV7-9 and TRBJ1-5, the full variable domain is DTGVSQNPRHKITKRGQNVTFRCDPISEHNRLYWYRQTLGQGPEFLTYFQNEAQLEKSRLLSDRFSAERPKGSFSTLEIQRTEQGDSAMYLCASSREGANQPQHFGDGTRLSIL.

A few counts support this clone. The chain employs TRBV9 and TRBJ1-6; tentative D call: TRBD1 (5 bases). Germline lookup yields CDR1 SGDLS and CDR2 YYNGEE. Trimming removed 4 bases from V and 4 bases from J, with 15 bases in between. The CDR3 has 16 residues. CDR3 in amino acids: CASSLREGSYNSPLHF. CDR3 bases: TGTGCCAGCAGCCTCAGGGAGGGGTCATATAATTCACCCCTCCACTTT.

The genes are TRBV7-9 and TRBJ2-7; D unresolved. The germline gives CDR1 SEHNR, CDR2 FQNEAQ (reference sequence). V was cut by 5 bases and J by 3 bases, with 17 bases left in between. This CDR3 is built from 15 residues. As DNA, the CDR3 is TGTGCCAGCAGCGAAGGAGACGGAAGATACTACGAGCAGTACTTC. This sequence encodes CASSEGDGRYYEQYF.

V usage is TRBV9 and J usage is TRBJ2-5; weak D call: TRBD2 (7 bases). Per germline, CDR1 SGDLS and CDR2 YYNGEE. Deletions cut 4 bases from V and 4 bases from J, with 14 bases between. The CDR3 consists of 14 residues. As DNA, the CDR3 is TGTGCCAGCAGCCCGGGGGGCCGGATAGAGACCCAGTACTTC. This sequence encodes CASSPGGRIETQYF.

This sequence joins TRBV2 and TRBJ1-4; 7 bases agree with TRBD1. Germline CDR1 and CDR2: SNHLY and FYNNEI. The V gene end was trimmed by 8 bases and the J gene end by 8 bases; junction bases not matched to a gene: 8. This CDR3 has 13 amino acids. The CDR3 DNA reads as TGTGCCAGCGTCCGGGACAGACTCGAAAAACTGTTTTTT. Its translation is CASVRDRLEKLFF.

The sample holds one count of this clone. The chain combines TRBV30 with TRBJ2-7, with 10 nucleotides matching TRBD2. Germline CDR1 GTSNPN, CDR2 SVGIG (reference sequence). With 1 base clipped from V and 7 bases from J, the junction kept 4 bases outside the gene matches. The CDR3 loop spans 13 amino acids. The CDR3 region has the DNA TGTGCCTGGAGTGACTTTAGCGGGGGGGAGCAGTACTTC. Translation gives CAWSDFSGGEQYF.

The chain recombines TRBV7-2 with TRBJ1-6, with TRBD1 as a possible D gene (5 bases). Germline V lookup: CDR1 SGHTA, CDR2 FQGNSA. This CDR3 is 13 amino acids long. The germline V and J ends were trimmed by 5 bases and 14 bases, with 16 bases remaining between them. CDR3 amino acids: CASSTHSSRALHF. CDR3 sequence (DNA): TGTGCCAGCAGCACCCACTCCTCCAGGGCCCTCCACTTT.

The rearrangement uses TRBV19 and TRBJ1-2; D call uncertain. CDR1 is LNHDA and CDR2 is SQIVND in the germline V gene (reference sequence). The CDR3 extends over 12 amino acids. Trimming stripped 7 bases from V and 6 bases from J, with 12 bases between. The CDR3 loop reads CASTRTKHGYTF. As DNA, the CDR3 is TGTGCCAGTACCCGAACAAAACATGGCTACACCTTC.

There are many counts of this clone. This CDR3 is CATSEGRPGTDTQYF. The CDR3, as DNA: TGTGCCACCAGCGAGGGAAGGCCTGGCACAGATACGCAGTATTTT. The chain recombines TRBV24-1 with TRBJ2-3; TRBD2 is a possible D gene (5 bases). V was shortened by 7 bases and J by 1 base, with 14 bases between the two germline ends. The CDR3 sequence is 15 residues long. CDR1 and CDR2 from the germline V gene are KGHDR and SFDVKD.

This clone has just one count. The chain links TRBV7-2 to TRBJ2-1; 13 bases map to TRBD2. With V trimmed by 5 bases and J by 0 bases, 10 bases remained unmatched. Germline V gene sequence: CDR1 SGHTA, CDR2 FQGNSA. The CDR3 totals 19 residues. In DNA form, the CDR3 reads TGTGCCAGCAGCCCTGGACTAGCGGGGGTTACAAGCTCCTACAATGAGCAGTTCTTC. The encoded protein is CASSPGLAGVTSSYNEQFF.

This chain links TRBV5-1 with TRBJ2-3; the match to TRBD1 covers 7 bases. V was pared by 0 bases and J by 3 bases, with 4 bases of the junction left unmatched. The germline V gene encodes CDR1 SGHRS and CDR2 YFSETQ. The CDR3 runs 15 residues. CDR3 DNA: TGCGCCAGCAGCTTGGGGTTACAGGGGACAGATACGCAGTATTTT. It specifies CASSLGLQGTDTQYF. Full variable domain (missing parts from reference TRBV5-1 and TRBJ2-3): KAGVTQTPRYLIKTRGQQVTLSCSPISGHRSVSWYQQTPGQGLQFLFEYFSETQRNKGNFPGRFSGRQFSNSRSEMNVSTLELGDSALYLCASSLGLQGTDTQYFGPGTRLTVL.

The chain carries TRBV5-4 and TRBJ2-1, with D perhaps TRBD1 (5 bases). Germline V gene sequence: CDR1 SGHNT, CDR2 YYREEE (reference sequence). V shed 0 bases and J shed 7 bases, with 14 bases lying between them. There are 15 residues in the CDR3. The CDR3 DNA reads as TGTGCCAGCAGCTTGGTTGCAGGGTTGGGGAATGAGCAGTTCTTC. Translating it yields CASSLVAGLGNEQFF.

This clone was counted a single time. The chain employs TRBV6-6 and TRBJ1-2, with TRBD1 identical over 9 bases. The CDR3 is made up of 13 amino acids. J gave up 6 bases and V 5 bases, and 4 bases lay outside the gene matches. Looked up from germline, CDR1 is MNHNY and CDR2 is SVGAGI (reference sequence). CDR3 DNA: TGTGCCAGCAGTGCACAGGGGGCTGATGGCTACACCTTC. Translating it yields CASSAQGADGYTF.

With regard to this clone: At the DNA level, this CDR3 is encoded by other sequences in the same sample as well. The V and J genes are TRBV5-1 and TRBJ2-3; possibly TRBD1 for D (5 bases). The CDR3 extends over 13 amino acids. V lost 4 bases and J lost 1, with 7 bases in between. The V gene's germline CDR1 is SGHRS and CDR2 YFSETQ. CDR3 nucleotide sequence: TGCGCCAGCAGCACAGGAGGCACAGATACGCAGTATTTT. Protein product: CASSTGGTDTQYF. Looking up the rest from reference TRBV5-1 and TRBJ2-3 gives the full variable domain: KAGVTQTPRYLIKTRGQQVTLSCSPISGHRSVSWYQQTPGQGLQFLFEYFSETQRNKGNFPGRFSGRQFSNSRSEMNVSTLELGDSALYLCASSTGGTDTQYFGPGTRLTVL.

In its sample, this clone was seen a few times. The identical CDR3 is also encoded by other nucleotide sequences in the sample. The rearrangement links TRBV5-1 to TRBJ2-7, with D uncertain. Deletions cut 0 bases from V and 2 bases from J, with 6 bases between. This CDR3 has 13 amino acids. The V gene's germline CDR1 is SGHRS and CDR2 YFSETQ. The CDR3 here is CASSLDSPYEQYF. CDR3 coding DNA: TGCGCCAGCAGCTTGGACAGTCCCTACGAGCAGTACTTC.